This T cell receptor beta chain was identified during a study of blood T cell repertoires in COVID-19. Original data processing: Estimated nucleated cell counts came from reference gene primer amplification. TCRdb's copy holds only in-frame clones and misses some; the assay was immunoSEQ multiplex PCR. D and trimming were read from the DNA, whereas the V and J calls and clone size are those reported in that table. The sample yields 150,000 to 200,000 clones, 84% seen once. This clone has more than one count but fewer than ten. Exposed participants came across a COVID-19 case within 2 weeks before study entry. The sequencing sample was made of PBMCs or T cells enriched from blood (not recorded which). The receptor was derived from a woman in her twenties or thirties who had been exposed to COVID-19.

CDR3: CASSRTGAGIYGYTF. CDR3 DNA sequence: TGTGCCAGCAGCCGGACAGGGGCGGGGATCTATGGCTACACCTTC. V gene TRBV6-5 combines with J gene TRBJ1-2; 9 bases agree with TRBD1. Germline V lookup: CDR1 MNHEY, CDR2 SVGAGI. The CDR3 spans 15 residues. Trimming took 6 bases from V and 4 from J; bases not matched to a gene: 9.